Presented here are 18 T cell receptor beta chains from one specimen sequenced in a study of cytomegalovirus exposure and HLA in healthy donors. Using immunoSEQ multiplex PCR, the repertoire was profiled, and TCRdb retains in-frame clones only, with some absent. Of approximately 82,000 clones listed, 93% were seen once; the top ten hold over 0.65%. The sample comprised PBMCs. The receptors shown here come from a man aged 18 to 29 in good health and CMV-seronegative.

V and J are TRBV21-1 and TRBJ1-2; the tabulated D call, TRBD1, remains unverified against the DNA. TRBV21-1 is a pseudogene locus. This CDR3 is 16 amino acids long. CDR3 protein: CASPGTGRPTNYGYTF. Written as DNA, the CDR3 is TGTGCCAGTCCCGGGACAGGCCGACCCACTAACTATGGCTACACCTTC.

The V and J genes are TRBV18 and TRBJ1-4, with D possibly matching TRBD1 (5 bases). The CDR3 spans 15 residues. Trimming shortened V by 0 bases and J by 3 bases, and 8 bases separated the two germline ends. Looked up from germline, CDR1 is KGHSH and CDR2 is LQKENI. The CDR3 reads CASSPPGLSNEKLFF. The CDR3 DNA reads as TGTGCCAGCTCACCACCGGGACTGTCTAATGAAAAACTGTTTTTT.

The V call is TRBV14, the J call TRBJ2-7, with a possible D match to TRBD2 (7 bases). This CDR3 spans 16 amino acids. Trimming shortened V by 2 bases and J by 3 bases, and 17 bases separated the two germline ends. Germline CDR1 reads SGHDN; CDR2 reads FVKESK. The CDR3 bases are TGTGCCAGCAGCCAAACCACTTGGGAGGGGGGCTACGAGCAGTACTTC. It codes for CASSQTTWEGGYEQYF.

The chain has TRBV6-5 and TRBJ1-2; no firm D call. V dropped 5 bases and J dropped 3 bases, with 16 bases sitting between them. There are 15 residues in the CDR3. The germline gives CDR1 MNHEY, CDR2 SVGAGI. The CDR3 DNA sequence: TGTGCCAGCAGTACTCTAGAAGAGTCCTACTATGGCTACACCTTC. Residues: CASSTLEESYYGYTF.

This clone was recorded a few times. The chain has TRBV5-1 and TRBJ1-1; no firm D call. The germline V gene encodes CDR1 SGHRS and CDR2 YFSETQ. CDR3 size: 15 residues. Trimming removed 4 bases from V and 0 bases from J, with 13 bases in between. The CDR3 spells CASSTSVLMNTEAFF. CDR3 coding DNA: TGCGCCAGCAGCACGTCGGTCCTCATGAACACTGAAGCTTTCTTT.

The CDR3, as DNA: TGTGCCTGGAGCCACCCCGGACAGTTTAATTCACCCCTCCACTTT. It translates to CAWSHPGQFNSPLHF. This chain joins TRBV30 and TRBJ1-6; possibly TRBD1 for D (6 bases). CDR1 GTSNPN and CDR2 SVGIG come from the germline V gene (reference sequence). This CDR3 has 15 residues. Between the trimmed V and J ends, which lost 3 bases and 6 bases, there was a span of 15 bases.

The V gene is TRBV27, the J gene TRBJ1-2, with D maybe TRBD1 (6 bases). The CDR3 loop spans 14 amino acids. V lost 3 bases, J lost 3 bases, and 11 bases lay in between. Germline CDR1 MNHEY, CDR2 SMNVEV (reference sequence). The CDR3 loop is CASSFGRQDYGYTF. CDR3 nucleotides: TGTGCCAGCAGTTTCGGGCGACAGGACTATGGCTACACCTTC.

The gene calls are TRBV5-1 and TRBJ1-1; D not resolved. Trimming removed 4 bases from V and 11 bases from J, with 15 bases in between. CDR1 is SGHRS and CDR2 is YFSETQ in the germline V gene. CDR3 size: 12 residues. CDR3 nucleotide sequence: TGCGCCAGCAGCAACGACGGCGGGAGGGCTTTCTTT. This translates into CASSNDGGRAFF.

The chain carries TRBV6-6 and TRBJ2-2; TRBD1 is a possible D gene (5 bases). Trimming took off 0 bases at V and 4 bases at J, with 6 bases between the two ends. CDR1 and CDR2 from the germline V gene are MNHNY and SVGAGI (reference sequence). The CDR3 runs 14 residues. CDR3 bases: TGTGCCAGCAGTTACTCAGGGGCCACCGGGGAGCTGTTTTTT. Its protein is CASSYSGATGELFF.

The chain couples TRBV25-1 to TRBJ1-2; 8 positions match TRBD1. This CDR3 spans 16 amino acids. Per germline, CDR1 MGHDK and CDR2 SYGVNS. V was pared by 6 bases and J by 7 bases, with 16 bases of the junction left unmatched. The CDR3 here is CASSASDRGRKGGYTF. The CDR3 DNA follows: TGTGCCAGCAGCGCTAGTGACAGGGGACGGAAGGGTGGCTACACCTTC.

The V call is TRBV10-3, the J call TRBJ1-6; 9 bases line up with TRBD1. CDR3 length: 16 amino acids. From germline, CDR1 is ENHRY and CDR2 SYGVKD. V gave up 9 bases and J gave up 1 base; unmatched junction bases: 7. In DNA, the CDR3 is TGTGCCATACAAAGGGACAGGGCTTCCTATAATTCACCCCTCCACTTT. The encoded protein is CAIQRDRASYNSPLHF.

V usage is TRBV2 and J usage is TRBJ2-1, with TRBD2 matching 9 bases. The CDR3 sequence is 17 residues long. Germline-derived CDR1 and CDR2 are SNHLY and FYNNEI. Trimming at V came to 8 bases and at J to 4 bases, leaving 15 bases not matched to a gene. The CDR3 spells CASDPGGSGRAYNEQFF. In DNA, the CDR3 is TGTGCCAGCGACCCCGGGGGTAGCGGGAGAGCATACAATGAGCAGTTCTTC.

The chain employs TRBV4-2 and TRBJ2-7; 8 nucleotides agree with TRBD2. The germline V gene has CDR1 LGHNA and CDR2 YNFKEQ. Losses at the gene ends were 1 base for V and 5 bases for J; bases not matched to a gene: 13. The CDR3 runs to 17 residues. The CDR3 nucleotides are TGTGCCAGCAGCCAAGGCCTGGATGGCCGGGAGGGCAACGAGCAGTACTTC. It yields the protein CASSQGLDGREGNEQYF.

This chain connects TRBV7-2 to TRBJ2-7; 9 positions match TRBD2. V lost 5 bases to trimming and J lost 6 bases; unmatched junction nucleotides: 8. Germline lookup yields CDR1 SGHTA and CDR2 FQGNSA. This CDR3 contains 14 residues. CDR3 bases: TGTGCCAGCAGCCCCGCAAGGACTAGCGTCGAGCAGTACTTC. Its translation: CASSPARTSVEQYF.

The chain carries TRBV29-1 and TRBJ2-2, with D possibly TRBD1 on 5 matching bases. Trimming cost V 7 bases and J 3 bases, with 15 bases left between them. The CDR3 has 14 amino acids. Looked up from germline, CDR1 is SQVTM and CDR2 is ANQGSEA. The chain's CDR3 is CSAGKGQHTGELFF. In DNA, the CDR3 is TGCAGCGCCGGTAAGGGGCAACACACCGGGGAGCTGTTTTTT.

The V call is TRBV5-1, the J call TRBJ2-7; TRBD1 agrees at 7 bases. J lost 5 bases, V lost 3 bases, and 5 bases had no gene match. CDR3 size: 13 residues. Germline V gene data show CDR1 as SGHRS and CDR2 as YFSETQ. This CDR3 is CASSSDRVHEQYF. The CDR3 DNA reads TGCGCCAGCAGCTCTGACAGGGTACACGAGCAGTACTTC.

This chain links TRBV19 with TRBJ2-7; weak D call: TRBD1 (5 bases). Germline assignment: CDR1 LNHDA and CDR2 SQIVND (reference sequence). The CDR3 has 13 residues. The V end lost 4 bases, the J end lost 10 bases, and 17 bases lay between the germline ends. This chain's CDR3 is CASSNGPRQGQYF. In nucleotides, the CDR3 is TGTGCCAGTAGTAACGGACCTAGGCAGGGACAGTACTTC.

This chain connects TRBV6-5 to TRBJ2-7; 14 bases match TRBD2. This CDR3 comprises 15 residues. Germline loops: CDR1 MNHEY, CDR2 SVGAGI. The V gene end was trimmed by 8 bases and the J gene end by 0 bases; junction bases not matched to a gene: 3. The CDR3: CASGTSGGSSYEQYF. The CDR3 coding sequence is TGTGCCAGCGGGACTAGCGGGGGCAGCTCCTACGAGCAGTACTTC.